This T cell receptor (beta chain) was sequenced in a study of siplizumab effects on memory and regulatory T cells. The assay was immunoSEQ multiplex PCR, and TCRdb's table has in-frame clones only and misses some. Of tens of thousands of clones detected, 93% appear once; the ten largest clones hold approximately 5.9%. This CDR3 is built from 17 residues. Germline CDR1 and CDR2: SGHRS and YFSETQ. V dropped 5 bases and J dropped 4; count of bases not matched to a gene: 12. Study-level points and caveats: Suppressive capability of dividing Tregs from siplizumab cultures went unverified. Where siplizumab was present, mappable alloreactive CD4+ clones averaged about 70% Treg-derived, compared with 26.9% in controls. Just a small share of alloreactive clones was traced back to unstimulated subsets.

This clone was seen only once. The antigen is not known. This TCR came from a human donor in good health. The chain carries TRBV5-1 and TRBJ2-1; 10 bases line up with TRBD2. Sequencing was carried out using CD8+ T cells sorted from blood. For the CDR3, the DNA is TGCGCCAGCAGGATGCAACCCGGGACTAGCGTATACAATGAGCAGTTCTTC. Encoded protein: CASRMQPGTSVYNEQFF.